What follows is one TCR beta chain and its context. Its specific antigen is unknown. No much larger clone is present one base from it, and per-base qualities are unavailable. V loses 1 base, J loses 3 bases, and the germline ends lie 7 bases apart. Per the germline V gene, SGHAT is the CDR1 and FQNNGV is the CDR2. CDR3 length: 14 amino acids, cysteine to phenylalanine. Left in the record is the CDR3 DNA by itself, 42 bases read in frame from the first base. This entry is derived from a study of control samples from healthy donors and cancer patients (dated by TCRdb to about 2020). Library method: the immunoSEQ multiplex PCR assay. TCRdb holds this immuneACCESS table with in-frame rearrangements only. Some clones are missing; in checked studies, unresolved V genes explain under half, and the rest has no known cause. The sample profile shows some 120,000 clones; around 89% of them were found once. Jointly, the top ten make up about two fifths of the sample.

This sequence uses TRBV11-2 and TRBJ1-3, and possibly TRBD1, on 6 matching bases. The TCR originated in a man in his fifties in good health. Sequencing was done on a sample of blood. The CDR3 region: CASSLAGVGNTIYF. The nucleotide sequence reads TGTGCCAGCAGCTTAGCAGGGGTTGGAAACACCATATATTTT.